This TCR beta chain was recorded in a study of cytomegalovirus exposure and HLA in healthy donors (dated by TCRdb to about 2017). As for the study more broadly: An earlier analysis of some 620 of the donors reported approximately 260 Gb of sequence data and some 110 million unique TCR beta sequences obtained from approximately 180 million T cells. Among the roughly 390 genotyped donors, around 81% belonged to the genetic ancestry cluster associated with self-reported Caucasian donors. In an earlier analysis of a few hundred of the donors, high-throughput TCR beta sequencing was used to judge whether each TCR beta V gene segment behaved as functional or pseudogenic. Both class I and class II loci were covered by HLA typing, at four-digit resolution. The aim of the study was to test whether cataloging public T cell receptors could identify signatures of past pathogen exposure. In the later analysis, no new phenotypic data were used to find candidate immune exposures; instead, reliance was placed on TCR beta sequences and their occurrence across donors. The number of typed donors differed by locus: about 620-640 for A, B, C, DRB1 and DQB1; 522 for DQA1; about 600 for DPA1; and 400 to 480 for DPB1. A separate validation cohort of about 110 different subjects was used in addition to the roughly 670-subject first cohort. Genome-wide SNP genotypes for about 65% of the roughly 670 donors were used in a later genetic analysis, which treated that subset as a discovery cohort. In a later analysis, previously published TCR beta repertoires from roughly 710 donors were re-analyzed and high-resolution HLA genotyping was added so that TCR occurrence patterns could be studied. Using immunosequencing, the study profiled T cell repertoires from fewer than 700 subjects and related those repertoires to cytomegalovirus serostatus. The study combined high-throughput TCR immunosequencing, statistical association of individual TCRs with disease status, and machine learning to predict cytomegalovirus infection status. Donor age, sex, ethnicity and CMV serostatus were compiled together with the repertoire data. An early release that covered around 590 HLA-typed donors contained around 330 gigabases of sequencing data and tens of millions of unique TCR sequences. All discovery cohort repertoires had been generated using a single sequencing platform. Because of strong linkage in the cohort, four to six DR-DQ haplotypes were treated as single units for association and clustering. Across around 400 genotyped donors of the cohort, an average of about 240,000 unique TCR beta nucleotide sequences per donor were sequenced, and roughly 20% of those sequences were non-productive. What the research found in general, with its limitations: A further reported finding was that TCR beta sequences accurately predicted the HLA-A and HLA-B alleles for most subjects in the first cohort. According to a later analysis, TCR association rates differed among HLA loci, with DRB1 alleles showing the most associated TCRs and HLA-C alleles showing the fewest. In both the original and validation cohorts, the classifier was reported to diagnose cytomegalovirus status with high specificity and sensitivity. Immune exposure information for the cohort was limited to CMV serostatus. In a later genetic analysis, fewer N-insertions in productive TCRs were reported among donors in an Asian-associated ancestry cluster than the roughly 700-donor mean. In this cohort, only TCR beta chains were sequenced, and detectable features were limited by the absence of alpha or paired-chain data. When HLA alleles, especially DR and DQ, strongly co-occurred, attributing TCR associations to individual alleles was difficult. Sequencing depth was assumed to be roughly uniform across donors in the presence/absence analyses, though that assumption may not hold. Compared with equally common non-associated chains, HLA-associated TCR beta chains in a later analysis were more clonally expanded and had lower generation probabilities. Across donors, most TCR sequences were observed very rarely, whereas some public TCRs were present in many individuals. The authors suggested that the approach could potentially be extended to other disease states and immunological phenotypes. Several of the top co-occurrence clusters appeared to be linked to parvovirus B19, influenza, CMV and Epstein-Barr virus, according to a later analysis. V-gene and J-gene trimming of TCR beta chains was associated with a missense DCLRE1C variant in a later genetic analysis, and the association was replicated in an independent cohort. In vitro tests confirmed that a few of the cytomegalovirus-associated TCR beta chains recognize cytomegalovirus antigens. Correlated functional status among segregating V segments might reflect linkage disequilibrium, but an unknown experimental factor could not be ruled out. Because counts were too low, seventeen rarely observed V segments, including chromosome 9 orphons, were left out of the earlier analysis of 587 of the donors. Because HLA typing was unavailable for some donors at each locus, only the typed subset was used in association tests. A later analysis found that most CMV-associated TCR beta chains appeared HLA-restricted, with HLA associations seemingly driven largely by CMV exposure. A cluster of highly shared sequence variants was judged likely to be a technical artifact of the sequencing pipeline. In an earlier analysis of some 540 of the donors, most TCR beta V segments appeared in productive rearrangements about 87% or about 30% of the time, broadly matching IMGT annotations. Specific HLA alleles were associated with roughly 17,000 TCR beta sequences at a false discovery rate of 0.05 in a later analysis. The study listed 150 to 200 TCR beta chains as associated with cytomegalovirus.

The cohort comprised 550 to 700 healthy bone marrow donors. At the time of sampling, every cohort member was nominally healthy, though immune exposures that went unrecorded were likely present. The donor was CMV seronegative and was included in the group of around 320 seronegative cohort members. A peripheral blood sample was collected from each donor, and TCR beta sequencing was performed on peripheral blood mononuclear cells. The Qiagen DNeasy Blood Extraction Kit was used to extract genomic DNA from the blood cell samples. A remark on this clone: Its antigen remains undetermined. The input lacks base qualities; no much larger clone sits a single base away.

Library creation used the immunoSEQ multiplex PCR assay. The multiplex PCR relied on a mix of 60 forward primers for TCR Vbeta segments and 13 reverse primers for TCR Jbeta segments. The CDR3 region of rearranged TCR beta genes was amplified from genomic DNA by a multiplex PCR assay. The Illumina HiSeq System was used to sequence the amplified TCR beta libraries as 87-base-pair reads. As for how the authors treated the data: A later analysis tallied tens of millions of unique TCR beta chains across the 640 or so repertoires, and about 12 million of those chains were shared by two or more donors. Raw reads were error-corrected and collapsed into unique sequences with a nearest-neighbor algorithm that merged closely related sequences to remove PCR and sequencing errors. V, D and J gene segments were assigned by aligning CDR3 sequences to IMGT reference sequences. For a sequence to be retained, a match of at least six nucleotides to both a V gene segment and a J gene segment was required. Rearrangements were classified as productive when the CDR3 lacked stop codons and remained in frame with V and J, and all other rearrangements were classified as non-productive. CDR3 was defined by IMGT convention, running from the second conserved V-encoded cysteine to the conserved J-encoded phenylalanine. In an earlier analysis of some 550 of the donors, sequences lacking an unambiguous match to a single V gene segment were excluded. An earlier analysis of several hundred of the donors called V segments functional above 56.7% productive rearrangements and segregating when the between-donor standard deviation exceeded 5%. A statistical classification framework was developed to diagnose cytomegalovirus status using the catalog of TCR beta chain sequences. In a later analysis, V and J genes were assigned by comparing TCR nucleotide sequences against IMGT/GENE-DB human TR gene sequences. A later analysis assigned CDR3 sequences and most-parsimonious VDJ recombination scenarios with the TCRdist pipeline. A later analysis defined each TCR beta chain by its CDR3 amino acid sequence plus V-gene family, and excluded reads lacking a unique V-gene family. To address suspected cross-contamination and a sequencing artifact, a later analysis removed a few hundred highly shared, low-generation-probability nucleotide sequences. In a later analysis, a clonal expansion index was calculated for each public chain from normalized within-repertoire ranks of inferred template counts. A later analysis computed generation probabilities with a VDJ recombination model fitted to out-of-frame rearrangements, and checked the results against IGoR. In a later analysis, hypergeometric tests were used to score TCR-TCR, TCR-HLA and TCR-CMV co-occurrence, with a repertoire-size bias correction applied to TCR pairs. False discovery rates were estimated in a later analysis by permuting HLA or CMV assignments 20 times. In a later analysis, co-occurring TCRs were grouped using DBSCAN, with TCRdist sequence similarity added in when clustering inside HLA-allele-positive subsets. Repertoires with fewer than 30,000 or more than 120,000 public chains, plus five repertoires with anomalous nucleotide sharing, were excluded from co-occurrence clustering. TCRdb provides this immuneACCESS table in a form limited to in-frame rearrangements. Some clones are lacking; in checked studies, under half of them reflect an unresolved V gene, and why the rest are absent is not known. That table furnishes V, J and clone size, whereas the DNA furnished D and trimming. The table for this sample lists about 190,000 clones; more than 75% of them were counted only once. The ten largest clonotypes hold about 1.2% of the sample.

The sequencing sample was made of PBMCs. The receptor's source is a man aged 25 to 40 in good health and CMV-seronegative.

DNA sequence: TGTGCCAGTACAAAGCGGGGGCGCGGGAGCGAGACCCAGTACTTC. The resulting protein is CASTKRGRGSETQYF. The chain uses TRBV19 and TRBJ2-5; 8 middle bases align to TRBD2. The germline V and J ends show losses of 7 bases and 5 bases respectively, and no gene match explains 12 bases of the junction. The CDR3 runs 15 amino acids, cysteine and phenylalanine included. Only the CDR3 portion is preserved as DNA: 45 bases, with reading frame beginning at the first base. Reading the germline V gene (reference sequence) gives CDR1 LNHDA and CDR2 SQIVND. This CDR3, with the reference TRBV19 and TRBJ2-5 proteins standing in past its ends, gives the full variable domain DGGITQSPKYLFRKEGQNVTLSCEQNLNHDAMYWYRQDPGQGLRLIYYSQIVNDFQKGDIAEGYSVSREKKESFPLTVTSAQKNPTAFYLCASTKRGRGSETQYFGPGTRLLVL.